These 24 T cell receptor beta chains share one sample of origin, sequenced in a study of Graves' ophthalmopathy and Graves' hyperthyroidism. As the template, RNA transcripts were used to amplify TCR beta CDR3 regions. After a first-round RT-PCR with HTBI primers, a second-round multiplex PCR was run. TCRdb re-called the multiplex PCR reads through MiXCR, storing one row per CDR3 protein. The sample includes over 450,000 distinct CDR3 sequences, approximately 14% of them seen just once. Sequencing was carried out using blood. The receptor source for this set is a woman aged 30 to 39 with Graves' ophthalmopathy.

This clonotype has a count of ten or more. The rearrangement joins TRBV20-1 to TRBJ1-5, with 7 bases that match TRBD1. This CDR3 has 14 amino acids. V shed 0 bases, J shed 5 bases, and the junction held 4 bases outside the gene matches. Looked up from germline, CDR1 is DFQATT and CDR2 is SNEGSKA (reference sequence). The CDR3 DNA sequence: TGCAGTGCTAGAGATCTGAGGGGGCATCAGCCCCAGCATTTT. This sequence encodes CSARDLRGHQPQHF.

There are many counts of this clonotype. The V call is TRBV6-1, the J call TRBJ1-1, with TRBD1 as a possible D gene (6 bases). The CDR3 covers 15 residues. V shed 1 base and J shed 6 bases, with 15 bases lying between them. Germline values: CDR1 MNHNS, CDR2 SASEGT. The CDR3 loop reads CASSEEGGQIAEAFF. The CDR3 DNA is TGTGCCAGCAGTGAAGAGGGGGGACAAATAGCTGAAGCTTTCTTT.

This clonotype has at least ten counts. This rearrangement joins TRBV15 to TRBJ2-7; D is perhaps TRBD1 (5 bases). Per the germline V gene, CDR1 is LNHNV and CDR2 is YYDKDF (reference sequence). Trimming left V 1 base short and J 4 bases short, with 11 bases between. This CDR3 contains 14 residues. As DNA, the CDR3 is TGTGCCACCAGCAGAGGCAGGGCCAATTACGAGCAGTACTTC. As protein: CATSRGRANYEQYF.

The chain combines TRBV20-1 with TRBJ2-7; D is tentatively TRBD1 or TRBD2 (6 bases each). CDR1 DFQATT and CDR2 SNEGSKA come from the germline V gene (reference sequence). The CDR3 totals 14 residues. As DNA, the CDR3 is TGCAGCGCGGGGTCATCGGGGGCGGTCTACGAGCAGTACTTC. Protein sequence: CSAGSSGAVYEQYF.

Ten or more counts support this clonotype. The chain uses TRBV27 and TRBJ2-7, with 9 positions matching TRBD1. CDR1 and CDR2 (germline): MNHEY, SMNVEV (reference sequence). Trimming removed 6 bases from V and 0 bases from J; junction bases left unmatched: 6. The CDR3 has 15 residues. The CDR3, as DNA: TGTGCCAGCAGATTCCTGGGACAGGGCTCCTACGAGCAGTACTTC. Its translation is CASRFLGQGSYEQYF.

This clonotype was seen repeatedly, ten times or more. The gene calls are TRBV7-2 and TRBJ2-7; 8 bases are shared with TRBD2. From germline, CDR1 is SGHTA and CDR2 FQGNSA. This CDR3 has 15 amino acids. The V and J ends lost 3 bases and 2 bases, in that order; junction bases with no gene match: 6. The CDR3 reads CASSLRLALPYEQYF. The DNA of the CDR3 is TGTGCCAGCAGCTTGCGACTAGCGTTACCCTACGAGCAGTACTTC.

This clonotype was observed at least ten times. V gene TRBV5-1 combines with J gene TRBJ1-1; D uncertain. This CDR3 is built from 16 residues. The ends were cut back, 0 bases at V and 0 bases at J, with 12 bases in the middle. Germline V gene lookup returns CDR1 SGHRS and CDR2 YFSETQ. The DNA for the CDR3 is TGCGCCAGCAGCTTGGAGTACAGTCACATGAACACTGAAGCTTTCTTT. Encoded protein: CASSLEYSHMNTEAFF.

At least ten counts were recorded for this clonotype. This sequence joins TRBV19 and TRBJ2-5; no clear D. Trimming stripped 4 bases from V and 5 bases from J, with 11 bases between. Germline V CDR1 and CDR2: LNHDA, SQIVND (reference sequence). The CDR3 has 13 amino acids. CDR3 DNA: TGTGCCAGTAGTACGGCCAGTTGGGAGACCCAGTACTTC. The encoded protein is CASSTASWETQYF.

The gene calls are TRBV27 and TRBJ2-5; weak D call: TRBD1 (6 bases). Germline lookup yields CDR1 MNHEY and CDR2 SMNVEV (reference sequence). CDR3 length equals 15 residues. V gave up 6 bases and J gave up 3 bases, with 17 bases separating them. CDR3 amino acids: CASRKEVAGEETQYF. Here the CDR3 DNA reads TGTGCCAGCAGGAAGGAGGTGGCAGGGGAAGAGACCCAGTACTTC.

The V gene is TRBV11-2, the J gene TRBJ2-7; D is unclear. The CDR3 contains 14 residues. Germline V lookup: CDR1 SGHAT, CDR2 FQNNGV. Trimming pared 1 base from V and 4 bases from J, leaving 11 bases between. The CDR3 nucleotides read TGTGCCAGCAGCTTAGGAGCGCTAGTTTACGAGCAGTACTTC. It encodes CASSLGALVYEQYF.

This chain links TRBV7-9 with TRBJ2-7, with 10 bases aligning to TRBD1. J lost 7 bases, V lost 5 bases, and 8 bases had no gene match. The V gene's germline CDR1 is SEHNR and CDR2 FQNEAQ (reference sequence). CDR3 length: 14 residues. The DNA for the CDR3 is TGTGCCAGCAGCATGACAGGGGGCTTGGGAGAGCAGTACTTC. This codes for CASSMTGGLGEQYF.

There are many counts of this clonotype. The V gene is TRBV6-2 or TRBV6-3, the J gene TRBJ1-2, with D maybe TRBD1 (6 bases). Trimming removed 0 bases from V and 4 bases from J, with 15 bases in between. CDR1 MNHEY and CDR2 SVGEGT come from the germline V gene. The CDR3 runs 16 residues. Here the CDR3 DNA reads TGTGCCAGCAGTTACTCTCCGGACAGTCGTTTCTATGGCTACACCTTC. Translated, it gives CASSYSPDSRFYGYTF.

The rearrangement joins TRBV12-3 or TRBV12-4 to TRBJ1-2, with D possibly matching TRBD1 (6 bases). The CDR3 extends over 15 amino acids. The V and J ends lost 5 bases and 7 bases respectively, with 20 bases between them. The chain's CDR3 is CASSKGAGQPGGYTF. CDR3 in DNA: TGTGCCAGCAGTAAAGGGGCTGGACAGCCCGGTGGCTACACCTTC.

This clonotype was seen repeatedly, ten times or more. The chain links TRBV6-1 to TRBJ2-7, with 8 bases that match TRBD1. The V and J ends lost 6 bases and 2 bases, in that order; junction bases with no gene match: 3. Per the germline V gene, CDR1 is MNHNS and CDR2 is SASEGT. The CDR3 spans 13 residues. CDR3 coding DNA: TGTGCCAGCAGGACAGGGGTGCCCTACGAGCAGTACTTC. Translated: CASRTGVPYEQYF.

This clonotype has a count of ten or more. This chain joins TRBV6-2 or TRBV6-3 and TRBJ1-2; D might be TRBD1 (5 bases). This CDR3 contains 13 residues. The V end was cut by 5 bases, the J end by 5 bases, with 12 bases between. Germline CDR1 MNHEY, CDR2 SVGEGT. In DNA, the CDR3 is TGTGCCAGCAGTCCTAACGAGGGGTATGGCTACACCTTC. Translated: CASSPNEGYGYTF.

This clonotype occurred many times. The rearrangement links TRBV6-5 to TRBJ2-3, with TRBD1 as a possible D gene (5 bases). V was shortened by 4 bases and J by 0 bases, with 8 bases between the two germline ends. Germline assignment: CDR1 MNHEY and CDR2 SVGAGI. The CDR3 is 14 amino acids. CDR3 residues: CASSSRTSTDTQYF. Here the CDR3 DNA reads TGTGCCAGCAGTTCCCGGACAAGCACAGATACGCAGTATTTT.

The V and J genes are TRBV11-1 and TRBJ2-7; 8 bases match TRBD1. CDR1 and CDR2 from the germline V gene are SGHAT and FQDESV (reference sequence). Germline trimming cut 1 base from V and 3 bases from J; bases unmatched to any gene: 8. The CDR3 contains 16 residues. The CDR3 nucleotides are TGTGCCAGCAGCTTAGAAACGGGACAGGCTGACTACGAGCAGTACTTC. Residues: CASSLETGQADYEQYF.

This chain joins TRBV5-1 and TRBJ1-1; unclear D gene. Germline V CDR1 and CDR2: SGHRS, YFSETQ. The CDR3 covers 15 residues. V lost 5 bases, J lost 4 bases, and 18 bases lay in between. The CDR3 is CASSQFGIWSTEAFF. The CDR3 bases are TGCGCCAGCAGTCAGTTCGGAATCTGGAGCACTGAAGCTTTCTTT.

This clonotype was found many times. The rearrangement uses TRBV6-2 or TRBV6-3 and TRBJ2-5; a weak D match, TRBD1 (6 bases). CDR1 and CDR2 from the germline V gene are MNHEY and SVGEGT. The CDR3 has 15 amino acids. V lost 3 bases and J 0 bases, leaving 11 bases between the germline ends. This CDR3 is CASSYRDTDQETQYF. The CDR3, as DNA: TGTGCCAGCAGTTATAGGGACACAGACCAAGAGACCCAGTACTTC.

This clonotype was picked up many times. The DNA for the CDR3 is TGTGCCAGCCAGGAAGCCAAAAACATTCAGTACTTC. Encoded protein: CASQEAKNIQYF. The chain recombines TRBV12-3 or TRBV12-4 with TRBJ2-4, with D uncertain. V dropped 8 bases and J dropped 0 bases, with 5 bases sitting between them. The CDR3 sequence is 12 residues long.

In regard to this clonotype: A much larger clonotype is one base distant, so this may be a read error. The chain combines TRBV6-1 with TRBJ2-2; a weak D match, TRBD2 (5 bases). CDR1 and CDR2 (germline): MNHNS, SASEGT. The CDR3 spans 12 residues. CDR3 protein: CASTRETGELCF. The CDR3 nucleotides are TGTGCCAGCACCCGGGAAACCGGGGAGCTGTGTTTT.

J is TRBJ1-2 and V is TRBV7-9; 11 positions match TRBD1. Trimming took 4 bases from V and 6 from J; bases not matched to a gene: 4. The CDR3 extends over 14 amino acids. Germline V gene data show CDR1 as SEHNR and CDR2 as FQNEAQ (reference sequence). The CDR3 reads CASSWGTGGDGYTF. The CDR3 DNA sequence: TGTGCCAGCAGCTGGGGGACAGGGGGAGATGGCTACACCTTC.

This clonotype showed up many times. J is TRBJ1-3 and V is TRBV7-2; possibly TRBD1 for D (5 bases). CDR1 SGHTA and CDR2 FQGNSA come from the germline V gene. The CDR3 extends over 15 amino acids. V was pared by 7 bases and J by 2 bases, with 15 bases between. CDR3 loop: CASTRPGGTGNTIYF. The DNA of the CDR3 is TGTGCCAGCACCCGCCCCGGGGGAACTGGAAACACCATATATTTT.

V gene TRBV6-2 or TRBV6-3 combines with J gene TRBJ1-2; no clear D gene. The ends were cut back, 6 bases at V and 7 bases at J, with 12 bases in the middle. CDR3 length: 12 residues. The V gene's germline CDR1 is MNHEY and CDR2 SVGEGT. The CDR3 protein is CASSPPHAGYTF. The CDR3, as DNA: TGTGCCAGCAGCCCTCCACATGCTGGCTACACCTTC.